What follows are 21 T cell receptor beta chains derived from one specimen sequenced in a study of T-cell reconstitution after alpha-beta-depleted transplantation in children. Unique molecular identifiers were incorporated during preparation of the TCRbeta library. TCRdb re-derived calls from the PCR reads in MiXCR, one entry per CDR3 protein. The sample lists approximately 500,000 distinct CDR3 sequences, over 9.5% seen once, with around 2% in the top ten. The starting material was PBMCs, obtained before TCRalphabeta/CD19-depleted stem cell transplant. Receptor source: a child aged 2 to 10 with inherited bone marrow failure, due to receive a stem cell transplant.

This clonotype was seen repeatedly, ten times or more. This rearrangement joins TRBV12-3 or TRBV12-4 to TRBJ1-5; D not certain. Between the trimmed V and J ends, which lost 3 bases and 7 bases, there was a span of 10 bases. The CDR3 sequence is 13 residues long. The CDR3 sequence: CASSFTGGQPQHF. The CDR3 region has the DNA TGTGCCAGCAGTTTCACGGGAGGACAGCCCCAGCATTTT.

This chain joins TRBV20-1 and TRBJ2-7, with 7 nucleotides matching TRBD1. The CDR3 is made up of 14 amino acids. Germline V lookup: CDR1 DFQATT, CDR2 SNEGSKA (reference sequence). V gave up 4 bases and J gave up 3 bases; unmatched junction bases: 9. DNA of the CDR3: TGCAGTGCTACTCCCGGGACAGATTACTACGAGCAGTACTTC. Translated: CSATPGTDYYEQYF.

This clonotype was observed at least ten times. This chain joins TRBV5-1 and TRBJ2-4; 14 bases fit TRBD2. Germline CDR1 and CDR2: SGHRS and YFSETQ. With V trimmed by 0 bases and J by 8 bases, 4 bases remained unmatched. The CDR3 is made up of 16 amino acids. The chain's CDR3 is CASSLEGTSGRYIQYF. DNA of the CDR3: TGCGCCAGCAGCTTGGAAGGGACTAGCGGGAGATACATTCAGTACTTC.

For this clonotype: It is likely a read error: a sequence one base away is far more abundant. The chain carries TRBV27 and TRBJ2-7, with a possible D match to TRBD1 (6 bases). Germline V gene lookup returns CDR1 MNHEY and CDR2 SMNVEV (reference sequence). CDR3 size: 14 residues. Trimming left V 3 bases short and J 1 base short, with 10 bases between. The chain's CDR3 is CASSFGTWSYEQYF. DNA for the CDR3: TGTGCCAGCAGTTTCGGGACATGGTCCTACGAGCAGTACTTC.

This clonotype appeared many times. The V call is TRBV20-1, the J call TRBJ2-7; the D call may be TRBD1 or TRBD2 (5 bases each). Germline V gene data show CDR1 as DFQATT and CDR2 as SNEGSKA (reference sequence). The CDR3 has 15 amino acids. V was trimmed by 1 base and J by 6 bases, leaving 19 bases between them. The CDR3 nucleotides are TGCAGTGCTAGAGGCCCGGGGCCCGGGGTGGGCGAGCAGTACTTC. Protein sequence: CSARGPGPGVGEQYF.

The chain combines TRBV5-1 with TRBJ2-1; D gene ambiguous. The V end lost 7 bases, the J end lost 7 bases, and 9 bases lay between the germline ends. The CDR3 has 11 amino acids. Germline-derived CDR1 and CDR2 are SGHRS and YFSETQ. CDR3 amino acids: CASDAQNEQFF. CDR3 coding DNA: TGCGCCAGCGACGCACAGAATGAGCAGTTCTTC.

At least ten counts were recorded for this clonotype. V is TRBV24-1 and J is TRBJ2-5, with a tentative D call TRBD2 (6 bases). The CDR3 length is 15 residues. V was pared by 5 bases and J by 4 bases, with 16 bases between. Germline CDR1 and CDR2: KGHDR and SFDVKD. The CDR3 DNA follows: TGTGCCACCAGTGGCGTCGGGGGAACGACAGAGACCCAGTACTTC. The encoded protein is CATSGVGGTTETQYF.

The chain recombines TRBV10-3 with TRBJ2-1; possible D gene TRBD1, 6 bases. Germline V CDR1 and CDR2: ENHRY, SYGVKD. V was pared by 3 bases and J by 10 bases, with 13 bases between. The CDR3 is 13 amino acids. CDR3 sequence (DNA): TGTGCCATCAGTGACCCCGGGACACGGGAGCAGTTCTTC. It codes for CAISDPGTREQFF.

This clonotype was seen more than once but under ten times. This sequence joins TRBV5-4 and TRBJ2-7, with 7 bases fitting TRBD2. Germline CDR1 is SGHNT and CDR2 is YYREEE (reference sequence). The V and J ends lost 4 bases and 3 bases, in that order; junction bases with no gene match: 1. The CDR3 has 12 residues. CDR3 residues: CASSAGDYEQYF. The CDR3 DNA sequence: TGTGCCAGCAGCGCGGGAGACTACGAGCAGTACTTC.

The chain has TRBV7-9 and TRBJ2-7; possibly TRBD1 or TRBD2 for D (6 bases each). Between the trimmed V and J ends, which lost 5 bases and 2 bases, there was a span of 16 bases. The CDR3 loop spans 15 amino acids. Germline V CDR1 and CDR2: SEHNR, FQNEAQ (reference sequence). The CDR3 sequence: CASSPLGGGPYEQYF. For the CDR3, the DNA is TGTGCCAGCAGCCCTCTAGGGGGAGGCCCCTACGAGCAGTACTTC.

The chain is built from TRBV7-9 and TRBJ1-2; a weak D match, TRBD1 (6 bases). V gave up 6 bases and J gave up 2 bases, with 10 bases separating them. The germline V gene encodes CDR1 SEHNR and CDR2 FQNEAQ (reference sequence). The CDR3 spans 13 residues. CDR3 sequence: CASSYTGNYGYTF. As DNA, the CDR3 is TGTGCCAGCAGTTATACAGGGAACTATGGCTACACCTTC.

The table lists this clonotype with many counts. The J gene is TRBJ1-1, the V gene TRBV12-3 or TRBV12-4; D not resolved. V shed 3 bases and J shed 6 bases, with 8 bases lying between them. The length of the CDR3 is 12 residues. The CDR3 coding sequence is TGTGCCAGCAGTTTTGGCAGCGCTGAAGCTTTCTTT. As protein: CASSFGSAEAFF.

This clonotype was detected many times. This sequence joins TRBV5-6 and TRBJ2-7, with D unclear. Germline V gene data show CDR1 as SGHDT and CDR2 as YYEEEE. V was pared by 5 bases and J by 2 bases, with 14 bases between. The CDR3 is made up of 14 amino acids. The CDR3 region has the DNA TGTGCCAGCAGAATCACCGGTTCGACCTACGAGCAGTACTTC. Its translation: CASRITGSTYEQYF.

The DNA of the CDR3 is TGTGCCAGCAGTATCGAGACCCAGTACTTC. This sequence encodes CASSIETQYF. V is TRBV7-9 and J is TRBJ2-5, with D unclear. Germline values: CDR1 SEHNR, CDR2 FQNEAQ (reference sequence). The CDR3 is 10 residues long. Trimming took 6 bases from V and 5 from J, leaving 4 bases between them.

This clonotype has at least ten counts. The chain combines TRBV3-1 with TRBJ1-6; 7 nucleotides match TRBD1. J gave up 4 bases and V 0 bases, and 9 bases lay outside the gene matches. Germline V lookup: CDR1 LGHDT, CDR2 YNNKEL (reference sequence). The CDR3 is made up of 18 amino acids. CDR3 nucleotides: TGTGCCAGCAGCCAAGACCCTCGGACAGGCGCATATAATTCACCCCTCCACTTT. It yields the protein CASSQDPRTGAYNSPLHF. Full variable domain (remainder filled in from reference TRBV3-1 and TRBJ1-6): DTAVSQTPKYLVTQMGNDKSIKCEQNLGHDTMYWYKQDSKKFLKIMFSYNNKELIINETVPNRFSPKSPDKAHLNLHINSLELGDSAVYFCASSQDPRTGAYNSPLHFGNGTRLTVT.

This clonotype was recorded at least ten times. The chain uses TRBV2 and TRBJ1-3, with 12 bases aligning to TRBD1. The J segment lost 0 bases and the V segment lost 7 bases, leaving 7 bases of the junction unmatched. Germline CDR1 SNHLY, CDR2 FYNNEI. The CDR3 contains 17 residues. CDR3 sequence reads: CASIWDRGLGSGNTIYF. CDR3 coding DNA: TGTGCCAGCATATGGGACAGGGGGCTTGGCTCTGGAAACACCATATATTTT.

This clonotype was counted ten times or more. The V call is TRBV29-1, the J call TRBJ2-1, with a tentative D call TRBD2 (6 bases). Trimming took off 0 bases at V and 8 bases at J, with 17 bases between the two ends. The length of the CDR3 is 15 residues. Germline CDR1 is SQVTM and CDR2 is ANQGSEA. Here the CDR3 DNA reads TGCAGCGTTGAAGATTACGGGAGAGGGGCCTATGAGCAGTTCTTC. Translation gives CSVEDYGRGAYEQFF.

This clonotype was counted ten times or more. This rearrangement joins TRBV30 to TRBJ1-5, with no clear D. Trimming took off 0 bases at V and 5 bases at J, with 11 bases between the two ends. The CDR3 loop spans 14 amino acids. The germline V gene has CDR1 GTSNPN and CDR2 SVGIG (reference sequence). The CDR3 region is CAWSVLLVDQPQHF. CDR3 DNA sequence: TGTGCCTGGAGTGTACTCTTAGTCGATCAGCCCCAGCATTTT.

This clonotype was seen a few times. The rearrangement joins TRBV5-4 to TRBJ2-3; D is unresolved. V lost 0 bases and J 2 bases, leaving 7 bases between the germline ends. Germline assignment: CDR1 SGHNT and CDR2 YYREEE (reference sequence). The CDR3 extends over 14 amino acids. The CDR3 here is CASSLERYTDTQYF. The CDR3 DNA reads TGTGCCAGCAGCTTGGAAAGGTACACAGATACGCAGTATTTT.

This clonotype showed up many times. The CDR3 region has the DNA TGTGCCAGCAGCCCAGAGTGGGATTCAACTAATGAAAAACTGTTTTTT. This translates into CASSPEWDSTNEKLFF. J is TRBJ1-4 and V is TRBV7-9; D is unclear. Trimming stripped 5 bases from V and 0 bases from J, with 13 bases between. Germline loops: CDR1 SEHNR, CDR2 FQNEAQ (reference sequence). This CDR3 spans 16 amino acids.

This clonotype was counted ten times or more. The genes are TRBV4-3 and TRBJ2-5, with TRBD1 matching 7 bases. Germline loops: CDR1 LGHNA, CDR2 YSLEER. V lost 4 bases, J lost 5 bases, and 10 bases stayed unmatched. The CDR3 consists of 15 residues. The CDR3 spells CASSLRGQSWETQYF. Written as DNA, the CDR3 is TGCGCCAGCAGCCTTCGGGGACAGTCTTGGGAGACCCAGTACTTC.